The following is a T cell receptor beta chain sequence with its context. This entry comes from a study of blood T cell repertoires in COVID-19. Background on the study: Specimens from acute and convalescent COVID-19 originated in the United States, Italy and Spain. PBMCs, B-cell-depleted T cells, or T cells provided the cDNA or gDNA that made up the material.

V lost 1 base, J lost 0 bases, and 6 bases stayed unmatched. Looked up from germline, CDR1 is SGHDT and CDR2 is YYEEEE. The CDR3 has 17 residues. In the original workflow: Reference gene primer amplification in the assay estimated nucleated cell counts. Assay used: immunoSEQ multiplex PCR; TCRdb lists only in-frame clones, some missing. V, J and clone size reflect that table, while D and trimming were determined from the DNA. The data hold around 100,000 clones, with about 90% observed a single time. The clonotype was recovered from a human donor with active COVID-19. The donor label of this sample is uncertain. The sequencing input was peripheral blood. This chain connects TRBV5-6 to TRBJ2-1, with TRBD2 matching over 8 bases. The CDR3: CASSLTAGASSYNEQFF. In nucleotides, the CDR3 is TGTGCCAGCAGCTTGACAGCGGGGGCCTCCTCCTACAATGAGCAGTTCTTC.